This T cell receptor (beta chain) was identified during a study of PD-1 blockade in classical Hodgkin lymphoma. Points from the study as a whole: The diversity seen at baseline in complete responders resembled that of newly diagnosed patients.

All trial patients relapsed after autologous stem cell transplantation. CDR3 length: 15 residues. CDR1 and CDR2 (germline): SGHNT, YENEEA. Trimming took off 0 bases at V and 6 bases at J, with 14 bases between the two ends. This clone showed up just a few times. Its antigen is as yet unknown. The assay was immunoSEQ multiplex PCR, and TCRdb's table has in-frame clones only and misses some. This table holds approximately 89,000 clones, 80% to 85% found once. The TCR comes from a human donor with classical Hodgkin lymphoma. The sequencing used peripheral blood mononuclear cells (PBMCs), collected at baseline. The genes are TRBV11-3 and TRBJ1-1; D gene uncertain. CDR3 in amino acids: CASSLEYRVSAEAFF. The CDR3 region has the DNA TGTGCCAGCAGCTTAGAGTATCGGGTCAGCGCTGAAGCTTTCTTT.